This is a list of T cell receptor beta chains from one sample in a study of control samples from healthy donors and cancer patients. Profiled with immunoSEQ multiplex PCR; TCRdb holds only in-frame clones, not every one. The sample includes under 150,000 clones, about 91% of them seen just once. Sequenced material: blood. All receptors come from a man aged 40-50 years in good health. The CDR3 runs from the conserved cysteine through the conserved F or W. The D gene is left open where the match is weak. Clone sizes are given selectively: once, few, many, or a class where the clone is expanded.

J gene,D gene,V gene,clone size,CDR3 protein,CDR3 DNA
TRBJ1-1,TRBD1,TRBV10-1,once,CASSESRQGAGTEAFF,TGCGCCAGCAGTGAGTCGAGGCAGGGGGCAGGTACTGAAGCTTTCTTT
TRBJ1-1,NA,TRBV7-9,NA,CASSLGGSSWTEAFF,TGTGCCAGCAGCTTAGGGGGGAGTTCTTGGACTGAAGCTTTCTTT
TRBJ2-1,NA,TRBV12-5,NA,CASGPREGLPFF,TGTGCTAGTGGTCCCCGGGAAGGGTTACCGTTCTTC
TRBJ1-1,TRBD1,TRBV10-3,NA,CAIRQGETEAFF,TGTGCCATCCGACAGGGAGAAACTGAAGCTTTCTTT
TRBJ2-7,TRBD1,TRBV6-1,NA,CASSVSERDRGRYEQYF,TGTGCCAGCAGTGTGAGCGAACGGGACAGGGGTAGGTACGAGCAGTACTTC
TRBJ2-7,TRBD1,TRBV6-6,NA,CASSHDRGEQYF,TGTGCCAGCAGCCACGACAGGGGCGAGCAGTACTTC
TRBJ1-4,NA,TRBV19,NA,CASSTIGPSAEKLFF,TGTGCCAGTAGCACAATAGGGCCCTCTGCTGAAAAACTGTTTTTT
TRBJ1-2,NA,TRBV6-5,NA,CASSYRDTYGYTF,TGTGCCAGCAGTTACAGGGACACCTATGGCTACACCTTC
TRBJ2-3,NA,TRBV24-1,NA,CATSDPGRFATDTQYF,TGTGCCACCAGTGACCCCGGACGTTTCGCCACAGATACGCAGTATTTT
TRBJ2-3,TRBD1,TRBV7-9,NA,CASPAGTGTDTQYF,TGTGCCAGCCCCGCCGGGACAGGGACAGATACGCAGTATTTT
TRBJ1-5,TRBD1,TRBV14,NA,CASSREGTATYSNQPQHF,TGTGCCAGCAGCCGAGAAGGGACAGCAACTTATAGCAATCAGCCCCAGCATTTT
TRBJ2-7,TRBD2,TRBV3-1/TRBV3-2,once,CASSPLPRGGAGQYF,TGTGCCAGCAGCCCCCTCCCTCGCGGGGGGGCCGGGCAGTACTTC
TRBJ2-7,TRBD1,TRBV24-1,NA,CATRSSGTGVYEQYF,TGTGCCACCAGATCTTCCGGGACAGGAGTTTACGAGCAGTACTTC
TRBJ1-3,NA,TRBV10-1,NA,CAKQAASEIALNAGNTIYF,TGCGCCAAACAGGCGGCGAGCGAGATAGCCTTGAACGCCGGAAACACCATATATTTT
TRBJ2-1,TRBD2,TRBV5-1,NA,CASSFGLAGDYYNEQFF,TGCGCCAGCAGCTTCGGACTAGCGGGGGATTACTACAATGAGCAGTTCTTC
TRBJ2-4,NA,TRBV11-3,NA,CASSLRQGTIQYF,TGTGCCAGCAGCTTACGTCAGGGAACGATTCAGTACTTC
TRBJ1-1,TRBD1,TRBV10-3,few,CATMRQGDTEAFF,TGTGCCACCATGAGACAGGGGGACACTGAAGCTTTCTTT
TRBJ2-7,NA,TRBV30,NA,CAWSVLDGALYEQYF,TGTGCCTGGAGTGTGCTCGACGGGGCGCTCTACGAGCAGTACTTC
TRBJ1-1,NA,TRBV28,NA,CASTPMAGMAEAFF,TGTGCCAGCACCCCTATGGCGGGGATGGCTGAAGCTTTCTTT
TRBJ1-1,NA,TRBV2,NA,CASSGEMNTEAFF,TGTGCCAGCTCTGGGGAAATGAACACTGAAGCTTTCTTT
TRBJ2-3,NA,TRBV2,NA,CASSVTDPDTQYF,TGTGCCAGCAGTGTTACAGACCCAGATACGCAGTATTTT
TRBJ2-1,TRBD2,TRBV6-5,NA,CASKTSGSYNEQFF,TGTGCCAGCAAGACTAGCGGATCCTACAATGAGCAGTTCTTC
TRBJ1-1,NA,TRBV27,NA,CASSSRTEAFF,TGTGCCAGCAGTTCCCGGACTGAAGCTTTCTTT
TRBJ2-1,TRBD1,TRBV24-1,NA,CATSDYSDRGHYNEQFF,TGTGCCACCAGTGATTACTCAGACAGGGGGCATTACAATGAGCAGTTCTTC
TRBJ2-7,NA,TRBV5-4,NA,CASSLAGRGEQYF,TGTGCCAGCAGCTTGGCCGGCAGGGGCGAGCAGTACTTC
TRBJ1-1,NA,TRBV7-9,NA,CASSFEMNTEAFF,TGTGCCAGCAGCTTTGAGATGAACACTGAAGCTTTCTTT
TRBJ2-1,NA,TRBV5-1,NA,CASSLEFLYNEQFF,TGCGCCAGCAGCTTGGAATTTTTGTACAATGAGCAGTTCTTC
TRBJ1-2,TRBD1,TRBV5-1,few,CASSLRTGDYNGYTF,TGCGCCAGCAGCCTTCGGACAGGCGATTATAATGGCTACACCTTC
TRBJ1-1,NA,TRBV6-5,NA,CASRMGPLTEAFF,TGTGCCAGCAGGATGGGGCCATTAACTGAAGCTTTCTTT
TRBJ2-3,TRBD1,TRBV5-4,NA,CASSLGTGVDTQYF,TGTGCCAGCAGCTTGGGGACAGGGGTAGATACGCAGTATTTT
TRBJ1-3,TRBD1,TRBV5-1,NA,CASSKAGGATGNTIYF,TGCGCCAGCAGCAAAGCAGGGGGCGCGACTGGAAACACCATATATTTT
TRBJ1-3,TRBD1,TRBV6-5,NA,CASRAGQGSGNTIYF,TGTGCCAGCAGAGCTGGACAGGGCTCTGGAAACACCATATATTTT
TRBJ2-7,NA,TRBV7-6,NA,CAVKDTWDYEQYF,TGTGCCGTCAAAGACACTTGGGACTACGAGCAGTACTTC
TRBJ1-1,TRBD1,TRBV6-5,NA,CASSQRGQLAFF,TGTGCCAGCAGTCAAAGGGGGCAACTAGCTTTCTTT
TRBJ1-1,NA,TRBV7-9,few,CASSQVGTEAFF,TGTGCCAGCAGCCAGGTGGGCACTGAAGCTTTCTTT
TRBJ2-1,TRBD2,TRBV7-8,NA,CASSSLAGDQGEQFF,TGTGCCAGCAGCTCGCTAGCGGGGGATCAGGGTGAGCAGTTCTTC
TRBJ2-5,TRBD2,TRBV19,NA,CASSISGGETQYF,TGTGCCAGTAGTATTAGCGGGGGAGAGACCCAGTACTTC
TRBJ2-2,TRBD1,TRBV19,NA,CASSIRQGGTGELFF,TGTGCCAGTAGTATTCGACAGGGGGGGACCGGGGAGCTGTTTTTT
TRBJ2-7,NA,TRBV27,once,CASSPLVPTSVNEQYF,TGTGCCAGCAGTCCGCTAGTTCCCACGTCGGTCAATGAGCAGTACTTC
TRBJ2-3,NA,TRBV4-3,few,CASSGGSTDTQYF,TGCGCCAGCTCCGGGGGTAGCACAGATACGCAGTATTTT
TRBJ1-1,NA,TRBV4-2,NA,CASSQDSDRSTEAFF,TGTGCCAGCAGCCAAGATAGCGACAGGAGCACTGAAGCTTTCTTT
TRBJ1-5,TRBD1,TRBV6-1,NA,CASREGTGNQPQHF,TGTGCCAGCAGAGAAGGGACAGGCAATCAGCCCCAGCATTTT
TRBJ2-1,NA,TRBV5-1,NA,CASSLGTNNEQFF,TGCGCCAGCAGCTTGGGCACTAACAATGAGCAGTTCTTC
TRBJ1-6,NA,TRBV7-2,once,CATRLGGGSPLHF,TGTGCCACTCGACTGGGGGGCGGTTCACCCCTCCACTTT
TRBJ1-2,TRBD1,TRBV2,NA,CASSRTGNGYTF,TGTGCCAGCAGTCGGACAGGGAATGGCTACACCTTC
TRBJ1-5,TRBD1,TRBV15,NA,CATSRTGSPQPQHF,TGTGCCACCAGCAGGACAGGGTCACCTCAGCCCCAGCATTTT
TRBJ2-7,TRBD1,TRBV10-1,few,CASSIGQGQTEQYF,TGCGCCAGCAGTATTGGACAGGGGCAAACGGAGCAGTACTTC